These 25 T cell receptor beta chains were all obtained from the same sample, sequenced in a study of T cell responses to AZD1222 COVID-19 vaccine. The protocol was immunoSEQ multiplex PCR, while the TCRdb copy is restricted to in-frame clones and leaves out a portion. The sample lists about 190,000 clones; roughly nine tenths were seen once. Specimen: peripheral blood, collected on day 0 of AZD1222 vaccination. These receptors all stem from an adult in good health.

The chain links TRBV6-5 to TRBJ2-7; TRBD2 might be the D (5 bases). Between the trimmed V and J ends, which lost 5 bases and 2 bases, there was a span of 13 bases. Per the germline V gene, CDR1 is MNHEY and CDR2 is SVGAGI. The CDR3 spans 14 residues. The CDR3 DNA reads as TGTGCCAGCAGTCCTGGACTGACTACCTACGAGCAGTACTTC. Protein product: CASSPGLTTYEQYF.

This chain links TRBV5-1 with TRBJ1-1; D uncertain. CDR3 length: 15 residues. The germline V gene has CDR1 SGHRS and CDR2 YFSETQ. Between the trimmed V and J ends, which lost 7 bases and 4 bases, there was a span of 20 bases. CDR3 DNA: TGCGCCAGCTCCCCTCGGGCCGGGGAAGGCACTGAAGCTTTCTTT. As protein: CASSPRAGEGTEAFF.

The genes are TRBV5-6 and TRBJ2-7, with 9 bases that match TRBD1. This CDR3 has 14 amino acids. J gave up 7 bases and V 4 bases, and 9 bases lay outside the gene matches. CDR1 and CDR2 (germline): SGHDT, YYEEEE. The CDR3 DNA sequence: TGTGCCAGCAGCCCGCCGGACAGGGGACGGGAGCAGTACTTC. Translating gives CASSPPDRGREQYF. The full variable domain, with the rest looked up from reference TRBV5-6 and TRBJ2-7, is DAGVTQSPTHLIKTRGQQVTLRCSPKSGHDTVSWYQQALGQGPQFIFQYYEEEERQRGNFPDRFSGHQFPNYSSELNVNALLLGDSALYLCASSPPDRGREQYFGPGTRLTVT.

This clone was found many times. The chain links TRBV6-4 to TRBJ2-3, with 10 bases matching TRBD1. The V segment lost 2 bases and the J segment 4 bases; nucleotides outside the gene matches: 0. Germline loops: CDR1 MRHNA, CDR2 SNTAGT. CDR3 size: 14 residues. The CDR3 reads CASSDGQGADTQYF. CDR3 coding DNA: TGTGCCAGCAGTGACGGACAGGGGGCAGATACGCAGTATTTT.

The J gene is TRBJ2-3, the V gene TRBV2, with D maybe TRBD2 (8 bases). The V and J ends lost 2 bases and 2 bases respectively, with 23 bases between them. The CDR3 contains 19 residues. Germline V gives CDR1 SNHLY, CDR2 FYNNEI. CDR3: CASSELVGGGRIFTDTQYF. The CDR3 DNA reads as TGTGCCAGCAGTGAATTGGTAGGGGGCGGGAGGATTTTCACAGATACGCAGTATTTT.

This rearrangement joins TRBV5-1 to TRBJ1-1, with D possibly TRBD1 on 6 matching bases. Trimming stripped 2 bases from V and 4 bases from J, with 15 bases between. Looked up from germline, CDR1 is SGHRS and CDR2 is YFSETQ. This CDR3 has 15 amino acids. CDR3 amino acids: CASSLSTGWGTEAFF. In nucleotides, the CDR3 is TGCGCCAGCAGCTTATCCACAGGGTGGGGCACTGAAGCTTTCTTT.

The J gene is TRBJ1-1, the V gene TRBV4-1; weak D call: TRBD1 (5 bases). The CDR3 has 14 residues. The V and J ends lost 1 base and 8 bases respectively, with 14 bases between them. Germline CDR1 and CDR2: MGHRA and YSYEKL. The CDR3 region is CASSQVLITGEAFF. CDR3 coding DNA: TGCGCCAGCAGCCAAGTTTTAATAACAGGCGAAGCTTTCTTT.

The CDR3 DNA follows: TGTGCCAGCAGCTTAGCGCTAGCGGGGGGCCAAGAGACCCAGTACTTC. This codes for CASSLALAGGQETQYF. The rearrangement joins TRBV7-9 to TRBJ2-5, with 11 bases lining up with TRBD2. J was trimmed by 1 base and V by 0 bases; bases with no gene match: 1. From germline, CDR1 is SEHNR and CDR2 FQNEAQ (reference sequence). The CDR3 totals 16 residues.

This clone has just a few counts. The V call is TRBV27, the J call TRBJ2-7; 9 bases match TRBD1. This CDR3 is 14 amino acids long. Losses at the gene ends were 5 bases for V and 3 bases for J; bases not matched to a gene: 5. CDR1 is MNHEY and CDR2 is SMNVEV in the germline V gene (reference sequence). The CDR3 sequence: CASSTGQGNYEQYF. The DNA for the CDR3 is TGTGCCAGCAGTACCGGACAGGGGAACTACGAGCAGTACTTC.

The genes are TRBV5-1 and TRBJ2-5; 10 positions agree with TRBD1. There are 16 residues in the CDR3. CDR1 and CDR2 from the germline V gene are SGHRS and YFSETQ. Trimming cost V 3 bases and J 2 bases; bases outside gene matches: 7. Written as DNA, the CDR3 is TGCGCCAGCAGCTGGATCCCGGGACAGGGGCAAGAGACCCAGTACTTC. This encodes CASSWIPGQGQETQYF. The full variable domain, completed using reference TRBV5-1 and TRBJ2-5, is KAGVTQTPRYLIKTRGQQVTLSCSPISGHRSVSWYQQTPGQGLQFLFEYFSETQRNKGNFPGRFSGRQFSNSRSEMNVSTLELGDSALYLCASSWIPGQGQETQYFGPGTRLLVL.

V usage is TRBV7-8 and J usage is TRBJ2-1; maybe TRBD2 (6 bases). With 1 base removed from V and 4 bases from J, the gap between germline ends came to 14 bases. There are 16 residues in the CDR3. Germline V lookup: CDR1 SGHVS, CDR2 FQNEAQ. The CDR3 loop reads CASSLEVGGAYNEQFF. The CDR3 DNA follows: TGTGCCAGCAGCTTAGAAGTAGGCGGGGCTTACAATGAGCAGTTCTTC.

CDR3 sequence reads: CATSRDPTGKDEKLFF. CDR3 coding DNA: TGTGCCACCAGCAGAGATCCCACAGGGAAGGATGAAAAACTGTTTTTT. The V and J genes are TRBV15 and TRBJ1-4; D is possibly TRBD1 (6 bases). Germline V CDR1 and CDR2: LNHNV, YYDKDF (reference sequence). The V and J ends lost 0 bases and 6 bases respectively, with 14 bases between them. This CDR3 contains 16 residues.

This chain connects TRBV9 to TRBJ2-1; D tentatively fits TRBD1 or TRBD2 (5 bases each). Trimming removed 6 bases from V and 0 bases from J, with 19 bases in between. Germline CDR1 is SGDLS and CDR2 is YYNGEE. This CDR3 contains 17 residues. CDR3 sequence reads: CASNTNGDGSSYNEQFF. In DNA form, the CDR3 reads TGTGCCAGCAACACCAATGGGGACGGTTCCTCCTACAATGAGCAGTTCTTC.

V usage is TRBV11-3 and J usage is TRBJ2-3; D perhaps matches TRBD2 (6 bases). This CDR3 is built from 14 residues. Trimming took 1 base from V and 4 from J, leaving 9 bases between them. Per the germline V gene, CDR1 is SGHNT and CDR2 is YENEEA. The CDR3 loop is CASSLVGGADTQYF. The CDR3 DNA reads TGTGCCAGCAGCTTAGTTGGAGGGGCAGATACGCAGTATTTT.

The chain employs TRBV19 and TRBJ1-4; 9 nucleotides match TRBD1. Germline V gene sequence: CDR1 LNHDA, CDR2 SQIVND (reference sequence). This CDR3 is built from 14 residues. Germline trimming cut 4 bases from V and 7 bases from J; bases unmatched to any gene: 4. CDR3 residues: CASSTLDRGEKLFF. CDR3 bases: TGTGCCAGTAGTACCTTGGACAGGGGTGAAAAACTGTTTTTT.

This sequence joins TRBV3-1 (or the pseudogene TRBV3-2) and TRBJ1-1; no clear D gene. V gave up 1 base and J gave up 4 bases, with 7 bases separating them. Germline lookup yields CDR1 LGHDT and CDR2 YNNKEL (reference sequence). This CDR3 is 13 amino acids long. The CDR3 region is CASSQGAATEAFF. Written as DNA, the CDR3 is TGTGCCAGCAGCCAAGGGGCTGCCACTGAAGCTTTCTTT.

The chain links TRBV6-2 or TRBV6-3 to TRBJ1-1; TRBD1 might be the D (5 bases). Per the germline V gene, CDR1 is MNHEY and CDR2 is SVGEGT. Trimming pared 2 bases from V and 0 bases from J, leaving 16 bases between. This CDR3 comprises 17 residues. In nucleotides, the CDR3 is TGTGCCAGCAGTTACCCGGGGCGGGAGGTCATGAACACTGAAGCTTTCTTT. Its translation: CASSYPGREVMNTEAFF.

The V and J genes are TRBV6-5 and TRBJ2-7; no reliable D call. The CDR3 covers 10 residues. V gave up 8 bases and J gave up 4 bases, with 6 bases separating them. The V gene's germline CDR1 is MNHEY and CDR2 SVGAGI. Written as DNA, the CDR3 is TGTGCCAGCGGGCGATACGAGCAGTACGTC. It translates to CASGRYEQYV.

This rearrangement joins TRBV9 to TRBJ1-5; 8 bases align to TRBD1. The J segment lost 0 bases and the V segment lost 4 bases, leaving 9 bases of the junction unmatched. The CDR3 is made up of 17 amino acids. Germline lookup yields CDR1 SGDLS and CDR2 YYNGEE. CDR3 residues: CASSPGQGPYSNQPQHF. The CDR3, as DNA: TGTGCCAGCAGCCCCGGACAGGGCCCTTATAGCAATCAGCCCCAGCATTTT.

This sequence joins TRBV7-2 and TRBJ2-3; 14 bases fit TRBD2. J lost 0 bases, V lost 4 bases, and 3 bases had no gene match. The germline CDR1 and CDR2 sequences are SGHTA and FQGNSA. CDR3 length: 17 residues. CDR3 DNA sequence: TGTGCCAGCAGCTGGCGGACTAGCGGGGGGAGCACAGATACGCAGTATTTT. Translated, it gives CASSWRTSGGSTDTQYF.

CDR3 sequence reads: CASSDRDRGFFSYEQYF. The CDR3 DNA reads as TGCGCCAGCAGTGACCGGGACAGGGGGTTTTTCTCCTACGAGCAGTACTTC. The chain is built from TRBV10-2 and TRBJ2-7; 11 nucleotides line up with TRBD1. CDR1 and CDR2 (germline): WSHSY, SAAADI. This CDR3 contains 17 residues. V trimming: 3 bases; J trimming: 0 bases; junction bases outside the gene matches: 7.

This clone was recorded once. V and J are TRBV10-3 and TRBJ1-2, with 9 bases that match TRBD1. The V and J ends lost 4 bases and 9 bases, in that order; junction bases with no gene match: 15. This CDR3 comprises 16 residues. Germline CDR1 ENHRY, CDR2 SYGVKD. The CDR3 DNA reads as TGTGCCATCAGTGGCCAAAACAGGGGGCGCGTTCAAAGCTACACCTTC. It yields the protein CAISGQNRGRVQSYTF.

This clone was observed once. The chain uses TRBV2 and TRBJ2-4; tentative D call: TRBD1 (6 bases). Between the trimmed V and J ends, which lost 10 bases and 1 base, there was a span of 20 bases. The CDR3 extends over 16 amino acids. Per the germline V gene, CDR1 is SNHLY and CDR2 is FYNNEI. The CDR3 loop reads CATEQGSGEAKNIQYF. The CDR3 DNA reads TGTGCCACCGAACAGGGTTCAGGCGAGGCCAAAAACATTCAGTACTTC.

V usage is TRBV14 and J usage is TRBJ1-1; a weak D match, TRBD1 (5 bases). This CDR3 spans 15 amino acids. The V gene lost 4 bases and the J gene lost 3 bases, with 15 bases spanning the gap. CDR1 is SGHDN and CDR2 is FVKESK in the germline V gene. The CDR3 reads CASSLRRKGDTEAFF. As DNA, the CDR3 is TGTGCCAGCAGCCTACGGAGGAAAGGGGACACTGAAGCTTTCTTT.

This chain uses TRBV7-3 with TRBJ1-1; 9 positions match TRBD1. The germline gives CDR1 SGHTA, CDR2 FQGTGA. The length of the CDR3 is 14 residues. The V gene end was trimmed by 6 bases and the J gene end by 6 bases; junction bases not matched to a gene: 8. CDR3 region: CASSLDRGVAEAFF. In nucleotides, the CDR3 is TGTGCCAGCAGTTTGGACAGGGGAGTCGCTGAAGCTTTCTTT.